The present TCR beta chain was sequenced within a study of PD-1 blockade in mismatch repair-deficient tumors. Germline V lookup: CDR1 SGDLS, CDR2 YYNGEE. Trimming removed 0 bases at V and 5 bases at J, with 11 bases between. The CDR3 is 15 residues long. TCRdb keeps only in-frame clones here, not all; method: immunoSEQ multiplex PCR. The top ten clones hold about 2.6% of a sample with tens of thousands of clones, 81% of them seen once. Specimen: peripheral blood, collected 12 weeks after starting pembrolizumab. The V and J genes are TRBV9 and TRBJ2-2; possibly TRBD2 for D (5 bases). The source is an adult with mismatch repair-deficient cancer. The CDR3 reads CASSVDPTSTGELFF. In nucleotides, the CDR3 is TGTGCCAGCAGCGTAGACCCTACTAGTACCGGGGAGCTGTTTTTT.